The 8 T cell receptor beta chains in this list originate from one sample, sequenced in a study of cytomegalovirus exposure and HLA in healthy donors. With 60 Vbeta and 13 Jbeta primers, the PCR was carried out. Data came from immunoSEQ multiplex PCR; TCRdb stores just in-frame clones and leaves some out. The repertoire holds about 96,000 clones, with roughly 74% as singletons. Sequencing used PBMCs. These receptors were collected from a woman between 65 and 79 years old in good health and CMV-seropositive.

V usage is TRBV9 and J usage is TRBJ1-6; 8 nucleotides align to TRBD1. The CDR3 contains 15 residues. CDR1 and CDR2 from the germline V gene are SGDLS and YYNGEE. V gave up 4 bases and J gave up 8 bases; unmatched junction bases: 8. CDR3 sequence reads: CASSLDQGAYSPLHF. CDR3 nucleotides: TGTGCCAGCAGCCTCGACCAGGGGGCTTATTCACCCCTCCACTTT.

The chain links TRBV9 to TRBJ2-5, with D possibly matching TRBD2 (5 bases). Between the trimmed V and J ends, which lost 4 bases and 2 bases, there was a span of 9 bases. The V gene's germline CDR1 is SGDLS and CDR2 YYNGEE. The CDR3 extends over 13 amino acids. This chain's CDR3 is CASSPRGQETQYF. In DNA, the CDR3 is TGTGCCAGCAGCCCCCGGGGACAAGAGACCCAGTACTTC.

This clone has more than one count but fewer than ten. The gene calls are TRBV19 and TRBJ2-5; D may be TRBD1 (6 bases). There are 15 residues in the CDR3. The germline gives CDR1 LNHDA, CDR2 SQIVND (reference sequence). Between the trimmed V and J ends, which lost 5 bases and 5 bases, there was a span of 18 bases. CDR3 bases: TGTGCCAGTAGTCCCGGGTACAGGGTCGGGGAGACCCAGTACTTC. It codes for CASSPGYRVGETQYF.

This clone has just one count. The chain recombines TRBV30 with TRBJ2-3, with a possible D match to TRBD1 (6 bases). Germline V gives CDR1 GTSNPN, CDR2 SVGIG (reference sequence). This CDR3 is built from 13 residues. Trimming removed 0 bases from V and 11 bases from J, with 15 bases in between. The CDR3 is CAWSVKGDLVQYF. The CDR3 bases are TGTGCCTGGAGTGTAAAGGGGGACCTGGTGCAGTATTTT. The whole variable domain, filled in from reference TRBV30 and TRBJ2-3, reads SQTIHQWPATLVQPVGSPLSLECTVEGTSNPNLYWYRQAAGRGLQLLFYSVGIGQISSEVPQNLSASRPQDRQFILSSKKLLLSDSGFYLCAWSVKGDLVQYFGPGTRLTVL.

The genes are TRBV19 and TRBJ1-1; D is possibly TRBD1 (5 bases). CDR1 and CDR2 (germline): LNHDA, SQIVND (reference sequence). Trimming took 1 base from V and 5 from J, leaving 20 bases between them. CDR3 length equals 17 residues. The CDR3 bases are TGTGCCAGTAGTATAGCCCTTAGTAGGGCAGGGATGACTGAAGCTTTCTTT. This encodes CASSIALSRAGMTEAFF.

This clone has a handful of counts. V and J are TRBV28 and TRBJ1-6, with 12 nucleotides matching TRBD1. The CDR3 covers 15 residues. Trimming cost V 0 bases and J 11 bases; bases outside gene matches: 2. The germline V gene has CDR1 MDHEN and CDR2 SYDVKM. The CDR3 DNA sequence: TGTGCCAGCAGTTTATGGGGACAGGGGGCAACACCCCTCCACTTT. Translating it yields CASSLWGQGATPLHF.

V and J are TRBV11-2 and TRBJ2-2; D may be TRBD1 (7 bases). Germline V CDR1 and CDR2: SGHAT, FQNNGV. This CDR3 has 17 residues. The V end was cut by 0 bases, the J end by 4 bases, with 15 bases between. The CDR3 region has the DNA TGTGCCAGCAGCTTAGATGGGTACAGGGGAGGCACCGGGGAGCTGTTTTTT. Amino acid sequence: CASSLDGYRGGTGELFF.

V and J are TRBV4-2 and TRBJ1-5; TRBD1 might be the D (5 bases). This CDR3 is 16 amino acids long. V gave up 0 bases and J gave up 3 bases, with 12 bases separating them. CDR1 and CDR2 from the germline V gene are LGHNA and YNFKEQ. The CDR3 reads CASSQEEAGHNQPQHF. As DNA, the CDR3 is TGTGCCAGCAGCCAAGAAGAGGCGGGGCACAATCAGCCCCAGCATTTT.